This T cell receptor (beta chain) was obtained from a study of shared T cell receptors in the human thymus. Trimming removed 5 bases from V and 6 bases from J; junction bases left unmatched: 9. The CDR3 loop spans 15 amino acids. CDR1 is LGHNT, CDR2 FRNRAP, per germline. Using immunoSEQ multiplex PCR, the repertoire was profiled, and TCRdb retains in-frame clones only, with some absent. In the table there are hundreds of thousands of clones, roughly 90% of which are singletons. These same data were also listed under a study on human thymus T cells. That report adds: It was from resections taken during corrective heart surgery that the thymus tissue came.

This clonotype was sampled from a boy younger than two with a congenital heart defect. Source material: thymocytes. The rearrangement uses TRBV12-5 and TRBJ1-5; 8 bases match TRBD1. The CDR3 bases are TGTGCTAGTGGTAGAGACAGGGGATGGGTTCAGCCCCAGCATTTT. It encodes CASGRDRGWVQPQHF. Full variable domain (outside the CDR3, taken from reference TRBV12-5 and TRBJ1-5): DARVTQTPRHKVTEMGQEVTMRCQPILGHNTVFWYRQTMMQGLELLAYFRNRAPLDDSGMPKDRFSAEMPDATLATLKIQPSEPRDSAVYFCASGRDRGWVQPQHFGDGTRLSIL.